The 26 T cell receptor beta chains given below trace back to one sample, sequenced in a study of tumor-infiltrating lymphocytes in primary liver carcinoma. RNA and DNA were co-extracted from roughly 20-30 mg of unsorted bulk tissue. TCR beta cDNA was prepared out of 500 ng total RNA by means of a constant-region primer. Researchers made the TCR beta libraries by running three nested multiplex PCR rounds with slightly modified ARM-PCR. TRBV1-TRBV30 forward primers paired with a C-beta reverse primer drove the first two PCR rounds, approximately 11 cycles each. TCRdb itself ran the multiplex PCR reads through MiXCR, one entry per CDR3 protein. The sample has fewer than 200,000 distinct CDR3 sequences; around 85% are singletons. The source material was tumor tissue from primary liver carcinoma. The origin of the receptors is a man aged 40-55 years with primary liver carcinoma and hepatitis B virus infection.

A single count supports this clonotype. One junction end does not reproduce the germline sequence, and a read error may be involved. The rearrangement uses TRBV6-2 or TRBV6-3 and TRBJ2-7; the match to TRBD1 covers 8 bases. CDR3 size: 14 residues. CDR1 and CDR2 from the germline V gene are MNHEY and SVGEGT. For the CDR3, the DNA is TGTGCCAGCAGCATCCGGGACAGGCCCCACGAACAGTACTTC. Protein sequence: CASSIRDRPHEQYF.

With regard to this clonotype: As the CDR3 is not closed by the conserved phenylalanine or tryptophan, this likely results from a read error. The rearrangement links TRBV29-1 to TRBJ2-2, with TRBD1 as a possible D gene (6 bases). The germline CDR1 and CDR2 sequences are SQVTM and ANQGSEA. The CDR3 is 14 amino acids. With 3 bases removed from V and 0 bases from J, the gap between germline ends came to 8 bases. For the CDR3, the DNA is TGCAGCGTTGACACAGGGACGAACACCGGGGAGCTGTTTTTA. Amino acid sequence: CSVDTGTNTGELFL.

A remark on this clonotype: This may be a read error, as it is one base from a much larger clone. CDR3 sequence reads: CAILLRAGCNEQYF. CDR3 in DNA: TGTGCCATACTACTGAGGGCGGGATGTAACGAGCAGTACTTC. This chain connects TRBV28 to TRBJ2-7; D is perhaps TRBD2 (6 bases). V lost 10 bases and J 5 bases, leaving 21 bases between the germline ends. Germline-derived CDR1 and CDR2 are MDHEN and SYDVKM. This CDR3 has 14 amino acids.

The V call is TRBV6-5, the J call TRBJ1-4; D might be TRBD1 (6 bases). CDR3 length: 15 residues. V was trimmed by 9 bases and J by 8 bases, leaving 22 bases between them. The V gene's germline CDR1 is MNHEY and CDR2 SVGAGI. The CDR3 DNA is TGTGCCAGTAGATACTCAACAGGGACATCAGAAAAACTGTTTTTT. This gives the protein CASRYSTGTSEKLFF.

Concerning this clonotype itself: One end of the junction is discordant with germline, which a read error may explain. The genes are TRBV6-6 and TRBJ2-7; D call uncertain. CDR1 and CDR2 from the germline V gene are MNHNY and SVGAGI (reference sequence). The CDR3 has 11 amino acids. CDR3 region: CAGSASYEQYF. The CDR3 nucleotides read TGCGCCGGGTCGGCAAGCTACGAGCAGTACTTC.

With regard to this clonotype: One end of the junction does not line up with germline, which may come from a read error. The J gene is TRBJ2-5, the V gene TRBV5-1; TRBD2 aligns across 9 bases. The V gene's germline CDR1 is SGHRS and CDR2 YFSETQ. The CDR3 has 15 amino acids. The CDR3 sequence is CASSPDSGSQGTQYF. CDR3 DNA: TGTGCCAGCAGTCCGGATAGCGGGAGTCAAGGGACCCAGTACTTC.

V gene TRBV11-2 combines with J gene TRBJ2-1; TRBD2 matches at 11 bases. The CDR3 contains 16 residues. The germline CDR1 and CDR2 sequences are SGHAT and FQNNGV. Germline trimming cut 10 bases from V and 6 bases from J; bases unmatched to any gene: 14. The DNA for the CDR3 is TGTGCCACCGGCTACCCTGGGACTAGCGGTAGCAATGAGCAGTTCTTC. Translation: CATGYPGTSGSNEQFF.

As DNA, the CDR3 is TGTGCCAGTATCACACTAGCGGGAGGTGGAGAGACCCAGTACTTC. Translating gives CASITLAGGGETQYF. The chain uses TRBV6-6 and TRBJ2-5, with 12 nucleotides matching TRBD2. Losses at the gene ends were 9 bases for V and 4 bases for J; bases not matched to a gene: 9. Per the germline V gene, CDR1 is MNHNY and CDR2 is SVGAGI (reference sequence). The CDR3 extends over 15 amino acids.

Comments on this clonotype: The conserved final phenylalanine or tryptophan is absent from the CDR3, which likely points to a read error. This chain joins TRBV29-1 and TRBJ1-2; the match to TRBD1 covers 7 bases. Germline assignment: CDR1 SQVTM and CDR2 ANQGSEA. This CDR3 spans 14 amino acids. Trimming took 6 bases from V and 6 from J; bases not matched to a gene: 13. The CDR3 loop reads CSVLPDRDVNGYTI. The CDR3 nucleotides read TGCAGCGTCCTCCCTGACAGGGACGTGAATGGCTACACCATC.

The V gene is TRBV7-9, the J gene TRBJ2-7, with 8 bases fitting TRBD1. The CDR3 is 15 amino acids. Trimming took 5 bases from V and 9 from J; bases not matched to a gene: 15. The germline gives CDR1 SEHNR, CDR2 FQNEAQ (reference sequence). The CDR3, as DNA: TGTGCCAGCAGCCGCCCCGGGACAGGAACCTCTGGGCAGTACTTC. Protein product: CASSRPGTGTSGQYF.

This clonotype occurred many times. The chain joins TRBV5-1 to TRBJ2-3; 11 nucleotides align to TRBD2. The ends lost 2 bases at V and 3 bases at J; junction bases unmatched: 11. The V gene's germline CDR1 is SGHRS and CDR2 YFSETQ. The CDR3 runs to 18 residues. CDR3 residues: CASSFVSGRAKGTDTQYF. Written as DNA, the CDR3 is TGCGCCAGCAGCTTCGTTAGCGGGAGGGCCAAGGGGACAGATACGCAGTATTTT. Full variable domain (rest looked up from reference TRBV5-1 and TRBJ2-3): KAGVTQTPRYLIKTRGQQVTLSCSPISGHRSVSWYQQTPGQGLQFLFEYFSETQRNKGNFPGRFSGRQFSNSRSEMNVSTLELGDSALYLCASSFVSGRAKGTDTQYFGPGTRLTVL.

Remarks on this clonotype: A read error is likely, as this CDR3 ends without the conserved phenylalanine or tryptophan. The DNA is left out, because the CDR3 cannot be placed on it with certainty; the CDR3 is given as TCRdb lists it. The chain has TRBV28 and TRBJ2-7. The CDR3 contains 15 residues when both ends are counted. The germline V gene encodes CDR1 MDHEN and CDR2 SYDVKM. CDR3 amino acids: CASSLSLSGSYEQYS.

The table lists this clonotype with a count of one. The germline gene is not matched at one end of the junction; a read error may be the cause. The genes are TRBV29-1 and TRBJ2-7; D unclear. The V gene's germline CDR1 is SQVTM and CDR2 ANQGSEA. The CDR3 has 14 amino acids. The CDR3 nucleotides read TGCAACGTTTGGATGGCTCAAACGTCCTACGAGCAATACTTC. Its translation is CNVWMAQTSYEQYF.

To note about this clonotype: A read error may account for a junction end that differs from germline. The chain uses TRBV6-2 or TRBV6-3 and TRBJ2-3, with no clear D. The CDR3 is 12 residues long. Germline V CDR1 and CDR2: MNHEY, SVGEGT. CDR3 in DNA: TGTTCCAGCAGGTCCTTTGCGGATACGCATTATTTT. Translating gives CSSRSFADTHYF.

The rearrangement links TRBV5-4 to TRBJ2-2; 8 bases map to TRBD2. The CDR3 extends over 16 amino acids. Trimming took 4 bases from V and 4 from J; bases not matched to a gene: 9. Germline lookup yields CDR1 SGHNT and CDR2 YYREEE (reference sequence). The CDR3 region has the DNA TGTGCCAGCAGCGCGGGACTAGTGGCGAGCACCGGGGAGCTGTTTTTT. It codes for CASSAGLVASTGELFF.

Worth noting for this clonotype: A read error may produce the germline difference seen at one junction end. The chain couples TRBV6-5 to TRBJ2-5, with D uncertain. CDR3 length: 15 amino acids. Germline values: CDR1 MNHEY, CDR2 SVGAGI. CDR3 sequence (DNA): TGTGCCAAACCAGCGAGACGTCCGCTCCAAGAGATCCAGTACTTC. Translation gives CAKPARRPLQEIQYF.

CDR3 region: CSVPSGAGKLSDYTF. The CDR3 region has the DNA TGCAGCGTCCCCAGCGGGGCAGGAAAGCTTTCTGACTACACCTTC. V is TRBV29-1 and J is TRBJ1-2; tentative D call: TRBD1 (5 bases). Germline V gene lookup returns CDR1 SQVTM and CDR2 ANQGSEA. CDR3 size: 15 residues. V was trimmed by 6 bases and J by 10 bases, leaving 27 bases between them.

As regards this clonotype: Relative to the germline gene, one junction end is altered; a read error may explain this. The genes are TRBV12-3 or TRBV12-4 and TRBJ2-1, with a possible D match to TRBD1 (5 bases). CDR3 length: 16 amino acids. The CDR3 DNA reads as TGTACCAGCGCCCGAAGGGGCTGGGATTTACTTAATGAGCAGTTCTTC. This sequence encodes CTSARRGWDLLNEQFF.

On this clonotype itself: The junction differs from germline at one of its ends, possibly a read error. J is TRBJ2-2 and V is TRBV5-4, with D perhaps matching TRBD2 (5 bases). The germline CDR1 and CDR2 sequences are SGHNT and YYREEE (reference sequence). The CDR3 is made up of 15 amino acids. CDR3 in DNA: TGTGCTAGCATCTCGACTATCGCGAACACCGGGGAGCTGTTTTTT. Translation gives CASISTIANTGELFF.

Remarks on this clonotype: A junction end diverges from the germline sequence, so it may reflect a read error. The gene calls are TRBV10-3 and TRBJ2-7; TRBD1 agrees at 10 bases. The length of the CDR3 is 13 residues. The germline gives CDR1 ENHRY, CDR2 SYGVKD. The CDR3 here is CAIRGQGSHEQYF. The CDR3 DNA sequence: TGTGCCATCAGGGGACAGGGGAGCCACGAACAGTACTTC.

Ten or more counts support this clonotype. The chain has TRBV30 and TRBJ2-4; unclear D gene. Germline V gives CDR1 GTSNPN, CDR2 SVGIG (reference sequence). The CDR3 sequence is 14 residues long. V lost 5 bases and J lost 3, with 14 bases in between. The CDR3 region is CAWEDPVGKNIQYF. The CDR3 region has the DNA TGTGCCTGGGAGGACCCCGTTGGCAAAAACATTCAGTACTTC.

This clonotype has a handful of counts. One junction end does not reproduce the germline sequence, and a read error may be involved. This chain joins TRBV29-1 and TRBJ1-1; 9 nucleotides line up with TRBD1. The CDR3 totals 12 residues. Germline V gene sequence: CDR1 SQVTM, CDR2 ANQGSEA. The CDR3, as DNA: TGCAGCGCCATAGGACAGGGGAATGAAGTTTTCTTT. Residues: CSAIGQGNEVFF.

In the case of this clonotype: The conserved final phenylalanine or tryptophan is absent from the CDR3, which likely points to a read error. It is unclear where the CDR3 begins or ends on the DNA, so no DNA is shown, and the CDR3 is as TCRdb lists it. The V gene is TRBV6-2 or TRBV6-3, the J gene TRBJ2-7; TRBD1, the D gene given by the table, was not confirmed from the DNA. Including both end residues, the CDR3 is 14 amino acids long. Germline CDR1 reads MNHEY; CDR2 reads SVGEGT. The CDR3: CSGSLRDRAHEQCI.

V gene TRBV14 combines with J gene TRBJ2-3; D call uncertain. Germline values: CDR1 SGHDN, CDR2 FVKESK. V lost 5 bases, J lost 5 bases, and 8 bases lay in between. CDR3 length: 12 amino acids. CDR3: CASSAYGDTQYF. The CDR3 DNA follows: TGTGCCAGCAGCGCCTATGGAGATACGCAGTATTTT. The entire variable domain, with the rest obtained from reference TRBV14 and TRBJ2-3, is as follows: EAGVTQFPSHSVIEKGQTVTLRCDPISGHDNLYWYRRVMGKEIKFLLHFVKESKQDESGMPNNRFLAERTGGTYSTLKVQPAELEDSGVYFCASSAYGDTQYFGPGTRLTVL.

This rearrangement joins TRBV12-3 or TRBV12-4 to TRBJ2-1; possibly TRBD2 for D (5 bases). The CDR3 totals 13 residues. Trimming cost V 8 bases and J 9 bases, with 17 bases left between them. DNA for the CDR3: TGTGCCAGCGAGAGGGTACCGGTACTTGAGCAGTTCTTC. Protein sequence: CASERVPVLEQFF.

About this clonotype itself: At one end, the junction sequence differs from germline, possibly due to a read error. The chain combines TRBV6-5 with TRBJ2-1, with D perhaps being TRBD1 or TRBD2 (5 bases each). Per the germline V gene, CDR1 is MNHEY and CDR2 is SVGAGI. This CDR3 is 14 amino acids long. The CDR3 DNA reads TGCGCCAGCAGAGATGTGGGACCCTACAATGAGCAGTTCTTC. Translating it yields CASRDVGPYNEQFF.